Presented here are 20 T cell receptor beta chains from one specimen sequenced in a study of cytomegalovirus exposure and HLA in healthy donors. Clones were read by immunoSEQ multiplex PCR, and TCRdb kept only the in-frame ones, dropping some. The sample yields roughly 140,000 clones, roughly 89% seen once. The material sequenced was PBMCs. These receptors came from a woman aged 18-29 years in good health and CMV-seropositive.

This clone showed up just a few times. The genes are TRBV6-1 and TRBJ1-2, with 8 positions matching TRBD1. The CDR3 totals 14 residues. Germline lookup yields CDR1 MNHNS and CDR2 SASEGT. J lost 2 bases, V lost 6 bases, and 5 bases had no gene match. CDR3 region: CASRGRGPNYGYTF. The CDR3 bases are TGTGCCAGCAGGGGCAGGGGGCCAAACTATGGCTACACCTTC.

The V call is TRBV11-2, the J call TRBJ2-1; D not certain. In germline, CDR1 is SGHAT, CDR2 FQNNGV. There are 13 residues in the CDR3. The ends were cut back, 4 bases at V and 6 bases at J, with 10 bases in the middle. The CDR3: CASSSTLPNEQFF. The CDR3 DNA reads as TGTGCCAGCAGCTCTACCTTGCCCAATGAGCAGTTCTTC.

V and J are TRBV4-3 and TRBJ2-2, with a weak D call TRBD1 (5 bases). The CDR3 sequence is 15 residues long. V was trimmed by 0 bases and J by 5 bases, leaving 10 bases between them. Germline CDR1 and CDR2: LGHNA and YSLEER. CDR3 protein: CASSQEYRGTGELFF. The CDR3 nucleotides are TGCGCCAGCAGCCAAGAATATAGGGGTACCGGGGAGCTGTTTTTT.

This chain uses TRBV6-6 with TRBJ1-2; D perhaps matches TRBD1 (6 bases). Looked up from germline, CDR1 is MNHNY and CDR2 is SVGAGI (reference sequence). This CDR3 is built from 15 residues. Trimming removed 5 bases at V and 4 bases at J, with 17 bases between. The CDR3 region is CASSPFQGNPYGYTF. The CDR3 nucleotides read TGTGCCAGCAGTCCATTCCAGGGGAATCCCTATGGCTACACCTTC.

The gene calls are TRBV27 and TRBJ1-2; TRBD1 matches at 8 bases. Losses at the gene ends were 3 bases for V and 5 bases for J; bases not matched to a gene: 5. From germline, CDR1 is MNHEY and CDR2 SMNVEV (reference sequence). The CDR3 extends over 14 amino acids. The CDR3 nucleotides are TGTGCCAGCAGTTTGTCCGGACAGGGTTATGGCTACACCTTC. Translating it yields CASSLSGQGYGYTF.

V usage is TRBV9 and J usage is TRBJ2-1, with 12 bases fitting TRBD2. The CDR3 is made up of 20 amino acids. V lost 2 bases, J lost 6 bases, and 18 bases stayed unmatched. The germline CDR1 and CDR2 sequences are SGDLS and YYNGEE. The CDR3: CASSVWGGGLAGGRSNEQFF. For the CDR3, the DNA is TGTGCCAGCAGCGTCTGGGGCGGGGGACTAGCGGGTGGACGGAGCAATGAGCAGTTCTTC.

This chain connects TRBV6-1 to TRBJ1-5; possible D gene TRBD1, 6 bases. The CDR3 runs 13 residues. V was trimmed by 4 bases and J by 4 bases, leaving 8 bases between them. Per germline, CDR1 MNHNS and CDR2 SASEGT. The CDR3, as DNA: TGTGCCAGCAGTGGGACAGCGAATCAGCCCCAGCATTTT. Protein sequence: CASSGTANQPQHF.

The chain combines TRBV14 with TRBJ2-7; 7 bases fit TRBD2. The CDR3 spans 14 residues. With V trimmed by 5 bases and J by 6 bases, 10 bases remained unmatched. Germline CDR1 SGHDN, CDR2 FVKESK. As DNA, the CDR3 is TGTGCCAGCAGCGGGAGGGGCCCGGGGAGCGAGCAGTACTTC. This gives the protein CASSGRGPGSEQYF.

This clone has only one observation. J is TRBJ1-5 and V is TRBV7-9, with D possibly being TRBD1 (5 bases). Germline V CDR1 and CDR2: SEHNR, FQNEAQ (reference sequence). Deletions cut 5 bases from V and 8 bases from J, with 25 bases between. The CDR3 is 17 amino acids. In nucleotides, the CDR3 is TGTGCCAGCAGCCCCGGGGGGGATTTCGGTCCGTGGGAGCCCCAGCATTTT. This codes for CASSPGGDFGPWEPQHF.

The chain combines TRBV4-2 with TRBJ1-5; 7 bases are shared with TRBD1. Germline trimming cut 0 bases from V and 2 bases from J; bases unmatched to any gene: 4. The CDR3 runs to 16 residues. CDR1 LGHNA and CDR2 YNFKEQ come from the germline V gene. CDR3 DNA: TGTGCCAGCAGCCAAGATGACAGGGCGGGCAATCAGCCCCAGCATTTT. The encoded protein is CASSQDDRAGNQPQHF.

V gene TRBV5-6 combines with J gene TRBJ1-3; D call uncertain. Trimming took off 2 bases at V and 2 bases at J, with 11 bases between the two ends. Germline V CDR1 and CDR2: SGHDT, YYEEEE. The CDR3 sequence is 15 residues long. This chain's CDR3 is CASSFRSHTGNTIYF. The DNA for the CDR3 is TGTGCCAGCAGCTTCAGGTCCCACACTGGAAACACCATATATTTT.

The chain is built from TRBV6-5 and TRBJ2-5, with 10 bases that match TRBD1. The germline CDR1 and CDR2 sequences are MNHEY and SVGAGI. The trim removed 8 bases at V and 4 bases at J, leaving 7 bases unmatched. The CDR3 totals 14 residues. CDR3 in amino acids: CASAGQGVGETQYF. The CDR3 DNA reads TGTGCCAGCGCCGGACAGGGGGTGGGAGAGACCCAGTACTTC.

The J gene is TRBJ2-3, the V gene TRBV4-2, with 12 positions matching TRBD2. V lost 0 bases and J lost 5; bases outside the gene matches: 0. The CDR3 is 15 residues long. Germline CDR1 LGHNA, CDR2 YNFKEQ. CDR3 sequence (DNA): TGTGCCAGCAGCCAAGAGACTAGCGGGAGAGATACGCAGTATTTT. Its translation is CASSQETSGRDTQYF.

The CDR3 is CASSETKNNGYTF. In DNA, the CDR3 is TGTGCCAGCAGTGAAACCAAAAACAACGGCTACACCTTC. This chain links TRBV6-1 with TRBJ1-2; D not resolved. The V and J ends lost 2 bases and 8 bases respectively, with 12 bases between them. The CDR3 is 13 amino acids. CDR1 and CDR2 from the germline V gene are MNHNS and SASEGT.

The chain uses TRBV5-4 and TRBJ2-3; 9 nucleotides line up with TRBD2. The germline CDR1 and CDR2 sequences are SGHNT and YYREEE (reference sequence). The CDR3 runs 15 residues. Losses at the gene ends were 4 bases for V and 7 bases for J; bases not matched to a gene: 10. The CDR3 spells CASSHEREERNTQYF. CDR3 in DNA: TGTGCCAGCAGCCACGAGCGGGAGGAGCGAAATACGCAGTATTTT.

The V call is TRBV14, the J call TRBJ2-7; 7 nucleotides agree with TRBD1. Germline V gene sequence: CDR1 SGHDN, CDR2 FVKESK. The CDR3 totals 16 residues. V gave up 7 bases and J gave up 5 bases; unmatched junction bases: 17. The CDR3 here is CASTGSGQSIFNEQYF. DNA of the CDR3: TGTGCCAGCACTGGTTCGGGACAGTCCATCTTCAACGAGCAGTACTTC.

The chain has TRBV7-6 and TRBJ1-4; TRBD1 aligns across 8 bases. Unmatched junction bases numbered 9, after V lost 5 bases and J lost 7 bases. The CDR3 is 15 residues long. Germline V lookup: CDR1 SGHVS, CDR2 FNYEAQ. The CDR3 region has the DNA TGTGCCAGCAGCCCAGGACAGGGCCCAGGTGAAAAACTGTTTTTT. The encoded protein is CASSPGQGPGEKLFF.

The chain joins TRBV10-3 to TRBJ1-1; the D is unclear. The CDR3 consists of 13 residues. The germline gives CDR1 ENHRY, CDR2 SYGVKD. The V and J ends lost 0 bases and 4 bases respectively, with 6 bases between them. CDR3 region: CAISESGSTEAFF. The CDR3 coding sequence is TGTGCCATCAGTGAGTCCGGGAGCACTGAAGCTTTCTTT.

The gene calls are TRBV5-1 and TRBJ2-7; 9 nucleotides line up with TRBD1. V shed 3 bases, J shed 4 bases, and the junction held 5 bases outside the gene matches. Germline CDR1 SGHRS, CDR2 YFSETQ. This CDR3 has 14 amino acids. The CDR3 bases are TGCGCCAGCAGCTGGGGGACAGGGAGTTACGAGCAGTACTTC. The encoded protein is CASSWGTGSYEQYF.

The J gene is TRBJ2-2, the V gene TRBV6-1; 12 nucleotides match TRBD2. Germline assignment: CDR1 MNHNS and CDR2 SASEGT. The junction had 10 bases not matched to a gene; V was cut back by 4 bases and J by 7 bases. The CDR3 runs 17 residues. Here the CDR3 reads CASSAVRTSGRYGELFF. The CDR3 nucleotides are TGTGCCAGCAGTGCAGTGAGAACTAGCGGGAGGTACGGGGAGCTGTTTTTT.